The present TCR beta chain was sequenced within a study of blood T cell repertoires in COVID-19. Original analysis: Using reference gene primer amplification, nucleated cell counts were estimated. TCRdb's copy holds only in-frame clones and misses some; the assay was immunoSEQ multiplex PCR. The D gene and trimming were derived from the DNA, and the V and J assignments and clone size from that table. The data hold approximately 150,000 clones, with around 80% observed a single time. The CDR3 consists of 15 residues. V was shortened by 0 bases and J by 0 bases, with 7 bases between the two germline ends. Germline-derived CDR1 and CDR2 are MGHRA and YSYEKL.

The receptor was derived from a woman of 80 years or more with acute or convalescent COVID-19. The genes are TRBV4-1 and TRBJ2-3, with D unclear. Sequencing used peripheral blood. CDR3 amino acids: CASSQDSHSTDTQYF. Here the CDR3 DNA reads TGCGCCAGCAGCCAAGATAGCCATAGCACAGATACGCAGTATTTT.